This T cell receptor (beta chain) was identified during a study of T-cell reconstitution after alpha-beta-depleted transplantation in children. The V end lost 2 bases, the J end lost 5 bases, and 16 bases lay between the germline ends. The CDR3 consists of 15 residues. Germline V gene lookup returns CDR1 SGHRS and CDR2 YFSETQ. Unique molecular identifiers tagged the TCRbeta library. TCRdb reanalysed the PCR reads using MiXCR and keeps one entry per CDR3 protein. The sample has over 90,000 distinct CDR3 sequences; about 8% are singletons. This clonotype has just a few counts. The material was PBMCs, obtained before TCRalphabeta/CD19-depleted stem cell transplant. The V call is TRBV5-1, the J call TRBJ2-5; D call uncertain. The TCR sequence derives from a boy aged 2-15 years with acute lymphoblastic leukemia, due to receive a stem cell transplant. The CDR3 loop reads CASSFSAQKGETQYF. CDR3 DNA sequence: TGCGCCAGCAGCTTTTCGGCTCAAAAAGGGGAGACCCAGTACTTC.